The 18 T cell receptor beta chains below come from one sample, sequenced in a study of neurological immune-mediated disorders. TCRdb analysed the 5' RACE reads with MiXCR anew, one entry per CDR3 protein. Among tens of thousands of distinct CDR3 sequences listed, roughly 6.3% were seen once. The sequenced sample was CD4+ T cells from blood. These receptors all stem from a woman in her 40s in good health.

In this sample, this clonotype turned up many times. The CDR3 nucleotides are TGTGCCAGCAACTCCCTTCCGGGAGGGCCTGGGGCCAACGTCCTGACTTTC. This translates into CASNSLPGGPGANVLTF. The chain recombines TRBV11-2 with TRBJ2-6; 8 bases line up with TRBD2. Germline V gene sequence: CDR1 SGHAT, CDR2 FQNNGV. The CDR3 has 17 amino acids. Losses at the gene ends were 7 bases for V and 2 bases for J; bases not matched to a gene: 10.

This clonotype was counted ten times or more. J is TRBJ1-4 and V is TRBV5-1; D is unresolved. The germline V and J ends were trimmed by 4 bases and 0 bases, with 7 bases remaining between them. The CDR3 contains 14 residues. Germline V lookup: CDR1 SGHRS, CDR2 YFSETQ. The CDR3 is CASSTDSTNEKLFF. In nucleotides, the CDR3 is TGCGCCAGCAGCACAGATTCAACTAATGAAAAACTGTTTTTT.

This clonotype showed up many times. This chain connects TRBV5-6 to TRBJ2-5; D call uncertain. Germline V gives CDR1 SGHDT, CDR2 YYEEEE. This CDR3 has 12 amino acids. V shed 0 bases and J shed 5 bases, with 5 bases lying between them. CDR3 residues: CASSLVSETQYF. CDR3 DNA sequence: TGTGCCAGCAGCTTGGTTTCCGAGACCCAGTACTTC. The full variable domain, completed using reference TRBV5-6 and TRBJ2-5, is DAGVTQSPTHLIKTRGQQVTLRCSPKSGHDTVSWYQQALGQGPQFIFQYYEEEERQRGNFPDRFSGHQFPNYSSELNVNALLLGDSALYLCASSLVSETQYFGPGTRLLVL.

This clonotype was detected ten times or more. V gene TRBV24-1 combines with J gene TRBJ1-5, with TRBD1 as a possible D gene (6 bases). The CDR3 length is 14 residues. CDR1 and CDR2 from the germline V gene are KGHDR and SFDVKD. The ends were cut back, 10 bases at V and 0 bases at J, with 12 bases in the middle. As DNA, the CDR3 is TGTGCCACTCAAGGGGGGTATAGCAATCAGCCCCAGCATTTT. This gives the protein CATQGGYSNQPQHF.

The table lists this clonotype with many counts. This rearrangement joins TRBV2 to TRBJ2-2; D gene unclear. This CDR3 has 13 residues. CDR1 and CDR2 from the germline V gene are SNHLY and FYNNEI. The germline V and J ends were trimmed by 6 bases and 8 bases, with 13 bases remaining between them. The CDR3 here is CASSQVGKGELFF. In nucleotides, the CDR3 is TGTGCCAGCAGCCAAGTGGGGAAGGGGGAGCTGTTTTTT. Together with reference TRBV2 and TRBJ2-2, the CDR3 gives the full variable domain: EPEVTQTPSHQVTQMGQEVILRCVPISNHLYFYWYRQILGQKVEFLVSFYNNEISEKSEIFDDQFSVERPDGSNFTLKIRSTKLEDSAMYFCASSQVGKGELFFGEGSRLTVL.

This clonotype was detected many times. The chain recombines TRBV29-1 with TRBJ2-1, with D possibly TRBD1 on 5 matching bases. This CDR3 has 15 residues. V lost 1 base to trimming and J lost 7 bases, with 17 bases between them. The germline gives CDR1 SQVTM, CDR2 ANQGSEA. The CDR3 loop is CSVEADQGSPNEQFF. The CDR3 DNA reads TGCAGCGTTGAAGCCGACCAGGGTTCTCCGAATGAGCAGTTCTTC.

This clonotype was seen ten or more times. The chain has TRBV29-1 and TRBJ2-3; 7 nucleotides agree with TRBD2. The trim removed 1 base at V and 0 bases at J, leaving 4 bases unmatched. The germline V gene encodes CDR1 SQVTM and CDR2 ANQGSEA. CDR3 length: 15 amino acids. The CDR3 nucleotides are TGCAGCGTTGAAGTGGGAGGGAGAAGCACAGATACGCAGTATTTT. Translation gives CSVEVGGRSTDTQYF.

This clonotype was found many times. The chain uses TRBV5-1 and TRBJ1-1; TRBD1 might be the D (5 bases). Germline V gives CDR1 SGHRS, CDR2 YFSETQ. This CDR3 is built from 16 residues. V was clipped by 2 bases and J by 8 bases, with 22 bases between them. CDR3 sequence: CASSFAGGERASEAFF. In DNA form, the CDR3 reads TGCGCCAGCAGCTTCGCAGGAGGGGAACGTGCGTCGGAAGCTTTCTTT.

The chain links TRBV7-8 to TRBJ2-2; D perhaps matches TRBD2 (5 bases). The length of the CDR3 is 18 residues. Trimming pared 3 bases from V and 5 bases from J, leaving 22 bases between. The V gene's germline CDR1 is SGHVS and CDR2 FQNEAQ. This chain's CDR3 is CASSFPMLTTRDTGELFF. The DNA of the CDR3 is TGTGCCAGCAGCTTTCCCATGTTGACAACGAGGGATACCGGGGAGCTGTTTTTT.

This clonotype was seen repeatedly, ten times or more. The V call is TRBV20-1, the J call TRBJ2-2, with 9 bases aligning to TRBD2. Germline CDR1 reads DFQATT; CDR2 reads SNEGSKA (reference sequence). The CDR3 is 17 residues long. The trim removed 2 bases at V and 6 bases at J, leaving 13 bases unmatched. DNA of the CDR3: TGCAGTGCTAGAAACCCCGAGGCTAGCGGGATATCCGGGGAGCTGTTTTTT. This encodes CSARNPEASGISGELFF.

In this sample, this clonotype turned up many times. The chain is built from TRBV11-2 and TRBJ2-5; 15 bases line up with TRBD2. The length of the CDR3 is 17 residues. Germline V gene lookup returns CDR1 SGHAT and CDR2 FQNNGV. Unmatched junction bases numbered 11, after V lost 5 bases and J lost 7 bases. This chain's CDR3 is CASSQWTSGRAGGTQYF. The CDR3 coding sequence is TGTGCCAGCAGCCAGTGGACTAGCGGGAGGGCCGGAGGGACCCAGTACTTC.

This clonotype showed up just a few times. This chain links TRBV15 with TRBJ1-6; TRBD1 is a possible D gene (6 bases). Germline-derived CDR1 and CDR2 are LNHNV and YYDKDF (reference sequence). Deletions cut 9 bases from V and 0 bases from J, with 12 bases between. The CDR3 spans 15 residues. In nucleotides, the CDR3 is TGTGCCACTCGGGGGGGCAGCTCCTATAATTCACCCCTCCACTTT. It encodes CATRGGSSYNSPLHF.

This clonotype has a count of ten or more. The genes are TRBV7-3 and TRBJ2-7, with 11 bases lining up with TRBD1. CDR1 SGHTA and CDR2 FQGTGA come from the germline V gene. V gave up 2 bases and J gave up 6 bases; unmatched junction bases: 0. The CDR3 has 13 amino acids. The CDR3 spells CASSLGTGGEQYF. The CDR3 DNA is TGTGCCAGCAGCTTAGGGACAGGGGGCGAGCAGTACTTC.

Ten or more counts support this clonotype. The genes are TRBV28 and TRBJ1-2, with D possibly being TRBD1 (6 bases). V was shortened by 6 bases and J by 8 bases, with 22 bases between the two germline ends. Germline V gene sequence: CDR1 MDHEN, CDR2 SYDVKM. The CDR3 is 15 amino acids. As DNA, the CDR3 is TGTGCCAGCAGGAAGACAGGAGAAGACTATGTAGGCTACACCTTC. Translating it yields CASRKTGEDYVGYTF.

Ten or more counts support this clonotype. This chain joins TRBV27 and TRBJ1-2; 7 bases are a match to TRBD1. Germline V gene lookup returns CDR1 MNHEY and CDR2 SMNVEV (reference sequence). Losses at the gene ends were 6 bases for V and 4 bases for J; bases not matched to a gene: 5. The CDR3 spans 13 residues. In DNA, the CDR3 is TGTGCCAGCAGGGGACAGTCCCTCTATGGCTACACCTTC. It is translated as CASRGQSLYGYTF.

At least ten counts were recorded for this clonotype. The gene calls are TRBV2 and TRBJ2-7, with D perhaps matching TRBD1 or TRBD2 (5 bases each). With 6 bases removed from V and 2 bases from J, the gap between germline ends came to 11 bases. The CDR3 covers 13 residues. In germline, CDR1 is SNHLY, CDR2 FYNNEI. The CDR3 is CASSGTVAYEQYF. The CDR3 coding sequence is TGTGCCAGCAGCGGGACGGTAGCCTACGAGCAGTACTTC.

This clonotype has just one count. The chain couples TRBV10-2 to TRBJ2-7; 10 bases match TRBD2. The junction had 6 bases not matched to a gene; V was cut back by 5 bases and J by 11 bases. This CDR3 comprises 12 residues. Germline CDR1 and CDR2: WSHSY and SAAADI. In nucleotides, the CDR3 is TGCGCCAGCAGTCTAGCGGGAGAGGCCGAGTACTTC. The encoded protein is CASSLAGEAEYF.

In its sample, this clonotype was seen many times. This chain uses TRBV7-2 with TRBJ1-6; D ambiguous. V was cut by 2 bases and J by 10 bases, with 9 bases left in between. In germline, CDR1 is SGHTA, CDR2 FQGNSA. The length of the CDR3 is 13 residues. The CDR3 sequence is CASSLLIESPLHF. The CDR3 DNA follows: TGTGCCAGCAGCTTACTCATAGAATCACCCCTCCACTTT.